A single sample is the source of the 17 T cell receptor beta chains below, sequenced in a study of T cell responses to AZD1222 COVID-19 vaccine. Using immunoSEQ multiplex PCR, the repertoire was profiled, and TCRdb retains in-frame clones only, with some absent. The sample includes some 110,000 clones, roughly 91% of them seen just once. The specimen comprised peripheral blood, sampled 28 days after the second AZD1222 dose. The receptors stem from an adult who received the AZD1222 COVID-19 vaccine.

CDR3 sequence reads: CASSPWTAAEAFF. In DNA form, the CDR3 reads TGTGCCAGTAGCCCTTGGACAGCGGCTGAAGCTTTCTTT. The chain joins TRBV19 to TRBJ1-1; D possibly corresponds to TRBD1 (6 bases). The CDR3 loop spans 13 amino acids. Germline values: CDR1 LNHDA, CDR2 SQIVND (reference sequence). Trimming left V 6 bases short and J 6 bases short, with 14 bases between.

The chain links TRBV19 to TRBJ2-5; 11 nucleotides align to TRBD2. The junction had 2 bases not matched to a gene; V was cut back by 1 base and J by 1 base. The CDR3 length is 16 residues. Germline CDR1 LNHDA, CDR2 SQIVND (reference sequence). CDR3 in amino acids: CASSIGLAGSQETQYF. The CDR3 DNA reads as TGTGCCAGTAGTATAGGACTAGCGGGAAGCCAAGAGACCCAGTACTTC.

The V call is TRBV4-3, the J call TRBJ2-3, with 10 bases fitting TRBD2. The CDR3 is 17 residues long. V was pared by 5 bases and J by 1 base, with 9 bases of the junction left unmatched. CDR1 and CDR2 (germline): LGHNA, YSLEER. CDR3 protein: CASSARTSGGGTDTQYF. DNA for the CDR3: TGCGCCAGCAGCGCCCGGACTAGCGGAGGGGGCACAGATACGCAGTATTTT.

The chain is built from TRBV28 and TRBJ2-1, with a possible D match to TRBD1 (5 bases). Per the germline V gene, CDR1 is MDHEN and CDR2 is SYDVKM. Trimming cost V 8 bases and J 3 bases, with 14 bases left between them. The length of the CDR3 is 14 residues. The CDR3 here is CASLSGALYNEQFF. DNA for the CDR3: TGTGCCAGCCTCTCTGGGGCCCTCTACAATGAGCAGTTCTTC.

This chain connects TRBV12-5 to TRBJ2-3, with TRBD1 matching 9 bases. The CDR3 extends over 14 amino acids. The V gene end was trimmed by 4 bases and the J gene end by 3 bases; junction bases not matched to a gene: 2. Germline V gives CDR1 LGHNT, CDR2 FRNRAP. In DNA form, the CDR3 reads TGTGCTAGTGGTTGGGGACAGGGAACAGATACGCAGTATTTT. This gives the protein CASGWGQGTDTQYF.

The chain couples TRBV3-1 (or the pseudogene TRBV3-2) to TRBJ1-1; 10 positions match TRBD1. The germline CDR1 and CDR2 sequences are LGHDT and YNNKEL (reference sequence). V lost 4 bases, J lost 7 bases, and 3 bases stayed unmatched. The CDR3 runs to 13 residues. CDR3 region: CASSPDRGLEAFF. The CDR3 region has the DNA TGTGCCAGCAGCCCTGACAGGGGGCTTGAAGCTTTCTTT.

DNA for the CDR3: TGTGCCAGCAGTTTTGGCCCCGGGGGCAATCAGCCCCAGCATTTT. It encodes CASSFGPGGNQPQHF. This sequence joins TRBV27 and TRBJ1-5, with no clear D. The CDR3 is 15 amino acids. V lost 3 bases and J 2 bases, leaving 11 bases between the germline ends. The germline gives CDR1 MNHEY, CDR2 SMNVEV (reference sequence).

This rearrangement joins TRBV7-3 to TRBJ2-7; possibly TRBD2 for D (6 bases). Germline CDR1 SGHTA, CDR2 FQGTGA. Trimming shortened V by 5 bases and J by 6 bases, and 11 bases separated the two germline ends. This CDR3 is built from 12 residues. CDR3 nucleotides: TGTGCCAGCAGCGGACCCGGGGGCGAGCAGTACTTC. Protein product: CASSGPGGEQYF.

The chain couples TRBV19 to TRBJ1-4; D is uncertain. The CDR3 consists of 14 residues. CDR1 is LNHDA and CDR2 is SQIVND in the germline V gene (reference sequence). V was trimmed by 3 bases and J by 0 bases, leaving 5 bases between them. The DNA for the CDR3 is TGTGCCAGTAGTATGTTCTCAACTAATGAAAAACTGTTTTTT. Residues: CASSMFSTNEKLFF.

This chain links TRBV6-1 with TRBJ1-5, with D perhaps matching TRBD1 (5 bases). The CDR3 runs to 16 residues. The V gene lost 3 bases and the J gene lost 0 bases, with 12 bases spanning the gap. Germline assignment: CDR1 MNHNS and CDR2 SASEGT. In nucleotides, the CDR3 is TGTGCCAGCAGTGATGAGGCAGGGTATAGCAATCAGCCCCAGCATTTT. This sequence encodes CASSDEAGYSNQPQHF.

This clone was found once. The chain carries TRBV28 and TRBJ2-5; D remains ambiguous. The V end was cut by 1 base, the J end by 2 bases, with 14 bases between. The CDR3 length is 16 residues. Germline V gives CDR1 MDHEN, CDR2 SYDVKM. The CDR3 spells CASSLLDLRVQETQYF. The CDR3 region has the DNA TGTGCCAGCAGTTTATTAGATCTACGGGTACAAGAGACCCAGTACTTC.

The chain couples TRBV2 to TRBJ1-5; D is ambiguous. Germline loops: CDR1 SNHLY, CDR2 FYNNEI. V lost 6 bases and J lost 0, with 6 bases in between. There are 13 residues in the CDR3. CDR3 DNA sequence: TGTGCCAGCAGCGACGGTAGCAATCAGCCCCAGCATTTT. This codes for CASSDGSNQPQHF.

The chain uses TRBV24-1 and TRBJ2-7; 9 nucleotides line up with TRBD1. This CDR3 is built from 15 residues. The ends lost 4 bases at V and 3 bases at J; junction bases unmatched: 6. Germline lookup yields CDR1 KGHDR and CDR2 SFDVKD. The CDR3 nucleotides are TGTGCCACCAGTGACCCGGGACAGGGATACTACGAGCAGTACTTC. This gives the protein CATSDPGQGYYEQYF.

V usage is TRBV6-5 and J usage is TRBJ1-2, with no clear D. CDR1 is MNHEY and CDR2 is SVGAGI in the germline V gene. With 2 bases removed from V and 1 base from J, the gap between germline ends came to 11 bases. This CDR3 is 15 amino acids long. The CDR3 reads CASSYRRDINYGYTF. DNA for the CDR3: TGTGCCAGCAGTTACCGCCGAGATATTAACTATGGCTACACCTTC.

This clone was observed a few times. Written as DNA, the CDR3 is TGTGCCAGTAACCCGGGGGCTGGCACTGAAGCTTTCTTT. Its protein is CASNPGAGTEAFF. The J gene is TRBJ1-1, the V gene TRBV19, with D possibly TRBD1 on 6 matching bases. This CDR3 comprises 13 residues. Trimming took off 7 bases at V and 4 bases at J, with 13 bases between the two ends. CDR1 is LNHDA and CDR2 is SQIVND in the germline V gene (reference sequence).

This chain uses TRBV19 with TRBJ2-3, with 11 bases fitting TRBD2. The CDR3 has 16 residues. Per germline, CDR1 LNHDA and CDR2 SQIVND (reference sequence). With V trimmed by 4 bases and J by 5 bases, 8 bases remained unmatched. The CDR3 loop is CASSRQLAGGGDTQYF. The CDR3, as DNA: TGTGCCAGTAGTAGGCAGCTAGCGGGAGGTGGAGATACGCAGTATTTT. Using reference TRBV19 and TRBJ2-3 for the parts outside the CDR3, the full variable domain is DGGITQSPKYLFRKEGQNVTLSCEQNLNHDAMYWYRQDPGQGLRLIYYSQIVNDFQKGDIAEGYSVSREKKESFPLTVTSAQKNPTAFYLCASSRQLAGGGDTQYFGPGTRLTVL.

The genes are TRBV7-2 and TRBJ2-7, with D perhaps matching TRBD1 (6 bases). Trimming removed 3 bases from V and 2 bases from J, with 8 bases in between. CDR3 length equals 13 residues. CDR1 and CDR2 (germline): SGHTA, FQGNSA. CDR3 residues: CASSFRQAYEQYF. The CDR3 bases are TGTGCCAGCAGCTTCAGACAGGCCTACGAGCAGTACTTC.